These 6 T cell receptor beta chains came from one sample sequenced in a study of T cell repertoires in cytomegalovirus infection. TCRdb independently ran MiXCR on the reads; one entry per CDR3 protein. Found here are some 280,000 distinct CDR3 sequences, roughly 13% of them singletons; the top ten hold around 8.1%. Sequencing used PBMCs. All receptors come from a human donor in good health (CMV status not recorded). Some clones in this sample may be carry-over from other donors' samples.

This clonotype was counted ten times or more. The chain employs TRBV7-2 and TRBJ2-7, with no clear D. The CDR3 length is 11 residues. Germline assignment: CDR1 SGHTA and CDR2 FQGNSA. With 1 base removed from V and 7 bases from J, the gap between germline ends came to 5 bases. In nucleotides, the CDR3 is TGTGCCAGCAGCTTAGGGCTTGAGCAGTACTTC. Amino acid sequence: CASSLGLEQYF.

The chain combines TRBV10-3 with TRBJ2-7; weak D call: TRBD2 (6 bases). The V gene's germline CDR1 is ENHRY and CDR2 SYGVKD. V was cut by 3 bases and J by 0 bases, with 9 bases left in between. CDR3 length: 14 amino acids. This CDR3 reads CAISDGGVSYEQYF. The CDR3 DNA reads TGTGCCATCAGTGATGGCGGGGTCTCCTACGAGCAGTACTTC.

CDR3 sequence reads: CATSTQGNTEAFF. The CDR3 DNA reads as TGTGCCACCAGCACTCAGGGGAACACTGAAGCTTTCTTT. V is TRBV24-1 and J is TRBJ1-1; a possible D gene is TRBD1 (5 bases). V lost 7 bases, J lost 1 base, and 9 bases lay in between. The CDR3 extends over 13 amino acids. Per the germline V gene, CDR1 is KGHDR and CDR2 is SFDVKD.

This clonotype showed up many times. The chain is built from TRBV12-3 or TRBV12-4 and TRBJ1-1; D gene uncertain. This CDR3 has 13 residues. Deletions cut 6 bases from V and 5 bases from J, with 13 bases between. The CDR3 DNA follows: TGTGCCAGCAGAGAGGACCCGAGAACTGAAGCTTTCTTT. Its translation is CASREDPRTEAFF.

This clonotype was detected many times. V gene TRBV29-1 combines with J gene TRBJ1-1; 7 bases match TRBD1. V dropped 4 bases and J dropped 7; count of bases not matched to a gene: 3. The CDR3 sequence is 11 residues long. Germline assignment: CDR1 SQVTM and CDR2 ANQGSEA. CDR3 DNA: TGCAGCGTTGCAGGGGACAGTGAAGCTTTCTTT. Translated: CSVAGDSEAFF.

This clonotype was seen many times. The chain carries TRBV7-8 and TRBJ1-1; no definite D call. CDR1 and CDR2 (germline): SGHVS, FQNEAQ. The CDR3 is 14 amino acids. Deletions cut 1 base from V and 1 base from J, with 7 bases between. CDR3 nucleotides: TGTGCCAGCAGCTTAGTAGGACGGAACACTGAAGCTTTCTTT. Protein: CASSLVGRNTEAFF. The variable domain in full, completed from reference TRBV7-8 and TRBJ1-1, reads GAGVSQSPRYKVAKRGQDVALRCDPISGHVSLFWYQQALGQGPEFLTYFQNEAQLDKSGLPSDRFFAERPEGSVSTLKIQRTQQEDSAVYLCASSLVGRNTEAFFGQGTRLTVV.